These 24 T cell receptor beta chains share one sample of origin, sequenced in a study of response to subunit inactivated influenza vaccine. MiXCR, run by TCRdb on the RT-PCR reads, gives a single entry per CDR3 protein. The sample lists 550,000 to 650,000 distinct CDR3 sequences, approximately 12% occurring once. Specimen: PBMCs from blood, collected on the day of vaccination. The receptors come from a man between 45 and 60 years old who received an inactivated influenza vaccine.

The chain links TRBV29-1 to TRBJ1-1, with D tentatively TRBD1 (6 bases). V gave up 7 bases and J gave up 4 bases, with 16 bases separating them. Germline CDR1 reads SQVTM; CDR2 reads ANQGSEA. This CDR3 is built from 13 residues. Here the CDR3 DNA reads TGCAGCGCATCCACAGGGTCCCCCACTGAAGCTTTCTTT. Encoded protein: CSASTGSPTEAFF.

This clonotype was found many times. The chain combines TRBV3-1 with TRBJ2-3; D is unclear. This CDR3 is built from 13 residues. V was cut by 5 bases and J by 0 bases, with 6 bases left in between. Germline V gene data show CDR1 as LGHDT and CDR2 as YNNKEL (reference sequence). CDR3 nucleotides: TGTGCCAGCAGCACCACTAGCACAGATACGCAGTATTTT. Amino acids: CASSTTSTDTQYF.

This clonotype came up a few times. This chain connects TRBV7-2 to TRBJ2-5; 11 bases fit TRBD2. The CDR3 consists of 16 residues. After removal of 5 bases from V and 0 bases from J, the junction contained 5 bases not matched to a gene. Germline lookup yields CDR1 SGHTA and CDR2 FQGNSA. Here the CDR3 reads CASSARLAGYQETQYF. The DNA for the CDR3 is TGTGCCAGCAGCGCGCGACTAGCGGGGTACCAAGAGACCCAGTACTTC.

This clonotype was counted a few times. The rearrangement joins TRBV9 to TRBJ2-7; tentatively, D is TRBD2 (6 bases). Trimming left V 0 bases short and J 4 bases short, with 14 bases between. Germline V gene sequence: CDR1 SGDLS, CDR2 YYNGEE. The CDR3 consists of 15 residues. Written as DNA, the CDR3 is TGTGCCAGCAGCGTAGGGCTAGCGCCTGCGTACGAGCAGTACTTC. Its protein product is CASSVGLAPAYEQYF.

The chain's CDR3 is CASSFGQGRGEQYF. The CDR3 region has the DNA TGTGCCAGCAGTTTCGGCCAGGGTAGAGGCGAGCAGTACTTC. The chain carries TRBV12-3 or TRBV12-4 and TRBJ2-7, with D possibly being TRBD1 (5 bases). The V and J ends lost 3 bases and 6 bases respectively, with 15 bases between them. The CDR3 is made up of 14 amino acids.

CDR3 sequence (DNA): TGTGCCAGCATCGGGGGAGGTACCGGGGAGCTGTTTTTT. Translated, it gives CASIGGGTGELFF. The rearrangement joins TRBV6-1 to TRBJ2-2, with D possibly TRBD2 on 6 matching bases. The CDR3 is 13 residues long. CDR1 is MNHNS and CDR2 is SASEGT in the germline V gene. V was cut by 7 bases and J by 5 bases, with 11 bases left in between.

This clonotype was counted between two and nine times. V usage is TRBV6-1 and J usage is TRBJ1-6; D might be TRBD1 (5 bases). Trimming took off 5 bases at V and 5 bases at J, with 13 bases between the two ends. Germline assignment: CDR1 MNHNS and CDR2 SASEGT. The CDR3 runs to 15 residues. CDR3 protein: CASSMITGDNSPLHF. As DNA, the CDR3 is TGTGCCAGCAGTATGATAACAGGAGATAATTCACCCCTCCACTTT.

This chain links TRBV20-1 with TRBJ1-5, with TRBD1 identical over 8 bases. The CDR3 sequence is 14 residues long. Germline V gene data show CDR1 as DFQATT and CDR2 as SNEGSKA (reference sequence). Trimming removed 5 bases from V and 6 bases from J; junction bases left unmatched: 9. DNA for the CDR3: TGCAGTGCTCGGAGGGGACAGGCAGCTCAGCCCCAGCATTTT. It is translated as CSARRGQAAQPQHF.

This clonotype came up once. The chain couples TRBV20-1 to TRBJ1-6; D is undetermined. Trimming cost V 2 bases and J 0 bases, with 5 bases left between them. This CDR3 is built from 14 residues. In germline, CDR1 is DFQATT, CDR2 SNEGSKA (reference sequence). CDR3 protein: CSARPSSYNSPLHF. The CDR3 nucleotides read TGCAGTGCTAGACCCAGCTCCTATAATTCACCCCTCCACTTT.

V is TRBV5-6 and J is TRBJ1-1; TRBD1 matches 7 bases. This CDR3 is 14 amino acids long. CDR1 and CDR2 (germline): SGHDT, YYEEEE. V gave up 4 bases and J gave up 4 bases; unmatched junction bases: 7. For the CDR3, the DNA is TGTGCCAGCAGCCGCGACAGGGAGGGCACTGAAGCTTTCTTT. This gives the protein CASSRDREGTEAFF.

The chain uses TRBV20-1 and TRBJ2-2; 8 nucleotides match TRBD1. Germline V CDR1 and CDR2: DFQATT, SNEGSKA (reference sequence). After removal of 5 bases from V and 1 base from J, the junction contained 6 bases not matched to a gene. The CDR3 covers 15 residues. The CDR3 coding sequence is TGCAGTGCTGCTAGACAGGGGATGAACACCGGGGAGCTGTTTTTT. Amino acids: CSAARQGMNTGELFF.

This clonotype was seen ten or more times. The CDR3: CATSGSGELFF. The CDR3 DNA reads as TGTGCCACCAGTGGATCCGGGGAGCTGTTTTTT. This sequence joins TRBV24-1 and TRBJ2-2; D not certain. Germline-derived CDR1 and CDR2 are KGHDR and SFDVKD. CDR3 length: 11 amino acids. The V gene lost 5 bases and the J gene lost 6 bases, with 3 bases spanning the gap.

This clonotype was seen more than once but under ten times. The chain links TRBV10-3 to TRBJ2-2; D is possibly TRBD1 or TRBD2 (5 bases each). V lost 8 bases to trimming and J lost 2 bases, with 12 bases between them. The germline V gene has CDR1 ENHRY and CDR2 SYGVKD. The CDR3 consists of 14 residues. The chain's CDR3 is CAIRGRTNTGELFF. The CDR3, as DNA: TGTGCCATCCGGGGACGGACAAACACCGGGGAGCTGTTTTTT.

This clonotype was counted a few times. This sequence joins TRBV6-7 and TRBJ1-6; D is possibly TRBD1 (5 bases). TRBV6-7 carries the ORF label, with uncertain function. Between the trimmed V and J ends, which lost 6 bases and 6 bases, there was a span of 9 bases. CDR3 length equals 13 residues. The CDR3 region has the DNA TGTGCCAGCAGGCGACAGCCTAATTCACCCCTCCACTTT. Translated: CASRRQPNSPLHF.

The sample holds a few counts of this clonotype. The rearrangement links TRBV10-2 to TRBJ2-1, with TRBD2 identical over 7 bases. CDR1 WSHSY and CDR2 SAAADI come from the germline V gene. V shed 6 bases and J 6 bases; nucleotides not matched to a gene: 8. The CDR3 totals 14 residues. CDR3 sequence reads: CASSPGLDGNEQFF. The DNA for the CDR3 is TGCGCCAGCAGCCCAGGACTAGACGGCAATGAGCAGTTCTTC.

The sample holds many counts of this clonotype. V usage is TRBV6-1 and J usage is TRBJ2-1; perhaps D is TRBD1 or TRBD2 (7 bases each). Per germline, CDR1 MNHNS and CDR2 SASEGT. The CDR3 totals 15 residues. Trimming stripped 7 bases from V and 7 bases from J, with 20 bases between. The CDR3 region is CASTKGAGAGNEQFF. In DNA form, the CDR3 reads TGTGCCAGCACCAAGGGGGCGGGAGCGGGGAATGAGCAGTTCTTC.

This clonotype was seen more than once but under ten times. V usage is TRBV6-4 and J usage is TRBJ2-3, with TRBD2 matching over 9 bases. Germline V CDR1 and CDR2: MRHNA, SNTAGT. The CDR3 extends over 15 amino acids. V was pared by 4 bases and J by 4 bases, with 6 bases of the junction left unmatched. The CDR3 coding sequence is TGTGCCAGCAGTGTTGACCTAGCGGGATCAGATACGCAGTATTTT. Translating gives CASSVDLAGSDTQYF.

The chain couples TRBV10-3 to TRBJ1-1, with unresolved D. Between the trimmed V and J ends, which lost 7 bases and 0 bases, there was a span of 12 bases. Germline CDR1 ENHRY, CDR2 SYGVKD. The CDR3 spans 14 residues. The CDR3 nucleotides are TGTGCCATCACGGGCGGAGCCATGAACACTGAAGCTTTCTTT. The encoded protein is CAITGGAMNTEAFF.

The CDR3 coding sequence is TGCGCCAGCAGCTTGGGATATCAGAACACCGGGGAGCTGTTTTTT. It encodes CASSLGYQNTGELFF. The chain recombines TRBV5-1 with TRBJ2-2; no clear D. The germline V and J ends were trimmed by 0 bases and 1 base, with 7 bases remaining between them. Germline CDR1 is SGHRS and CDR2 is YFSETQ. The CDR3 loop spans 15 amino acids. Together with reference TRBV5-1 and TRBJ2-2, the CDR3 gives the full variable domain: KAGVTQTPRYLIKTRGQQVTLSCSPISGHRSVSWYQQTPGQGLQFLFEYFSETQRNKGNFPGRFSGRQFSNSRSEMNVSTLELGDSALYLCASSLGYQNTGELFFGEGSRLTVL.

This clonotype occurred a few times. The chain recombines TRBV11-2 with TRBJ1-4, with D perhaps TRBD1 (5 bases). CDR3 length: 15 residues. Germline-derived CDR1 and CDR2 are SGHAT and FQNNGV. Trimming cost V 5 bases and J 9 bases, with 19 bases left between them. In nucleotides, the CDR3 is TGTGCCAGCAGCAGGGCGGGGGGATCCCTTCAAAAACTGTTTTTT. Its protein is CASSRAGGSLQKLFF.

There are many counts of this clonotype. The gene calls are TRBV12-3 or TRBV12-4 and TRBJ1-1, with 8 bases identical to TRBD1. J lost 5 bases, V lost 5 bases, and 10 bases had no gene match. This CDR3 has 15 amino acids. The CDR3 loop reads CASSRTGLGETEAFF. In nucleotides, the CDR3 is TGTGCCAGCAGTCGGACAGGGCTTGGTGAGACTGAAGCTTTCTTT.

This clonotype was observed a few times. The gene calls are TRBV7-9 and TRBJ2-3; D ambiguous. V lost 5 bases, J lost 1 base, and 16 bases lay in between. CDR3 length: 16 residues. Germline V gives CDR1 SEHNR, CDR2 FQNEAQ (reference sequence). The CDR3 nucleotides read TGTGCCAGCAGCGCCGCCGAGCTCCAGCGCACAGATACGCAGTATTTT. It codes for CASSAAELQRTDTQYF.

J is TRBJ2-1 and V is TRBV6-2 or TRBV6-3; D is ambiguous. The germline V gene has CDR1 MNHEY and CDR2 SVGEGT. Trimming stripped 2 bases from V and 6 bases from J, with 8 bases between. The length of the CDR3 is 13 residues. The CDR3 DNA reads as TGTGCCAGCAGTTACGTCTCGCCCAATGAGCAGTTCTTC. Translating it yields CASSYVSPNEQFF.

The rearrangement joins TRBV10-3 to TRBJ2-3; no firm D call. V was trimmed by 4 bases and J by 1 base, leaving 12 bases between them. CDR1 and CDR2 from the germline V gene are ENHRY and SYGVKD. The CDR3 sequence is 15 residues long. CDR3 sequence (DNA): TGTGCCATCAGTGTAAGCCTCTCGGGCACAGATACGCAGTATTTT. Translating it yields CAISVSLSGTDTQYF.